The rows below give T cell receptor beta chains drawn from one sample of a study of blood T cells in healthy people across ages. Each CDR3 protein is one row after TCRdb ran MiXCR on the 5' RACE reads. This table holds about 930,000 distinct CDR3 sequences, 25% to 30% found once. This sample was shared with a second study, whose subject was T cells of mothers and their children.

The source material was blood. These receptors were taken from a middle-aged woman in good health. CDR3s include the opening cysteine and the closing phenylalanine or tryptophan. D genes are given only for firm matches. Clone size is not always given. Where it is, it says once, few, many or a class for expanded clones.

TRBD1	TRBV12-3/TRBV12-4	TRBJ1-4	once	CASSYGQANEKLFF	TGTGCCAGCAGTTACGGACAGGCTAATGAAAAACTGTTTTTT
.	TRBV11-3	TRBJ2-5	many	CASSSDRMKETQYF	TGTGCCAGCAGCTCGGACCGAATGAAGGAGACCCAGTACTTC
.	TRBV28	TRBJ1-5	few	CASTGNNQPQHF	TGTGCCAGCACAGGGAACAATCAGCCCCAGCATTTT
.	TRBV7-2	TRBJ1-2	.	CASSPSGTLSYTF	TGTGCCAGCAGCCCCTCCGGGACATTGAGCTACACCTTC
.	TRBV11-2	TRBJ2-7	few	CASSFDRRGGEQYF	TGTGCCAGCAGCTTCGACCGCAGGGGTGGCGAGCAGTACTTC
.	TRBV20-1	TRBJ1-1	.	CSARVQGNTEAFF	TGCAGTGCTAGAGTACAGGGGAACACTGAAGCTTTCTTT
TRBD2	TRBV14	TRBJ2-1	few	CASSRSTSGNEQFF	TGTGCCAGCAGCCGATCGACTAGCGGAAATGAGCAGTTCTTC
.	TRBV7-9	TRBJ1-5	few	CASSQGAKPQHF	TGTGCCAGCAGCCAGGGTGCCAAGCCCCAGCATTTT
.	TRBV5-1	TRBJ1-1	many	CASSPVGGTEAFF	TGCGCCAGCAGCCCTGTGGGGGGCACTGAAGCTTTCTTT
TRBD1	TRBV12-3/TRBV12-4	TRBJ2-7	few	CAGRGQGDKYEQYF	TGTGCCGGCAGGGGACAGGGGGATAAATACGAGCAGTACTTC
.	TRBV2	TRBJ1-6	few	CASSIGAGNSPLHF	TGTGCCAGCAGTATAGGGGCGGGAAATTCACCCCTCCACTTT
TRBD1	TRBV7-9	TRBJ2-4	many	CASSLRTGGTKNIQYF	TGTGCCAGCAGCTTAAGAACAGGGGGAACCAAAAACATTCAGTACTTC
.	TRBV7-2	TRBJ1-2	many	CASSASQYYYGYTF	TGTGCCAGCAGCGCCTCACAGTACTACTATGGCTACACCTTC
.	TRBV7-9	TRBJ1-6	.	CASSPVGVGPLHF	TGTGCCAGCAGCCCCGTGGGGGTAGGACCCCTCCACTTT
.	TRBV2	TRBJ2-3	.	CASGGKGSSTDTQYF	TGTGCCAGCGGTGGCAAGGGTTCAAGCACAGATACGCAGTATTTT
.	TRBV5-6	TRBJ2-7	.	CAGGLQNTYEQYF	TGTGCCGGCGGCTTGCAGAACACCTACGAGCAGTACTTC
.	TRBV20-1	TRBJ2-3	.	CSASGLGDTQYF	TGCAGTGCTAGTGGGCTAGGAGATACGCAGTATTTT
.	TRBV5-4	TRBJ2-3	many	CASSLVPRNTDTQYF	TGTGCCAGCAGCTTGGTGCCGAGAAACACAGATACGCAGTATTTT
.	TRBV11-2	TRBJ1-4	.	CASRQRHGGNEKLFF	TGTGCCAGCAGACAAAGACATGGGGGAAATGAAAAACTGTTTTTT
TRBD2	TRBV12-3/TRBV12-4	TRBJ2-1	many	CASSLVSGGASEQFF	TGTGCCAGCAGTTTAGTTAGCGGGGGGGCCAGTGAGCAGTTCTTC
TRBD1	TRBV24-1	TRBJ2-1	few	CATSDLKGQGFSYNEQFF	TGTGCCACCAGTGATTTAAAGGGACAGGGGTTTTCCTACAATGAGCAGTTCTTC
.	TRBV12-3/TRBV12-4	TRBJ1-2	.	CASSLGVRMLCGYTF	TGTGCCAGCAGTTTGGGCGTAAGGATGCTCTGTGGCTACACCTTC
.	TRBV7-2	TRBJ2-1	.	CASSLRFGQGAYSYNEQFF	TGTGCCAGCAGTTTAAGATTCGGGCAGGGCGCCTACTCCTACAATGAGCAGTTCTTC
.	TRBV12-3/TRBV12-4	TRBJ1-6	.	CASSAMGGSSSPLHF	TGTGCCAGCAGTGCCATGGGGGGCTCGAGTTCACCCCTCCACTTT
.	TRBV12-3/TRBV12-4	TRBJ2-7	.	CASSVIPGEYEQYF	TGTGCCAGCAGTGTTATTCCGGGAGAATACGAGCAGTACTTC
.	TRBV28	TRBJ2-5	.	CASTPDQETQYF	TGTGCCAGCACCCCCGACCAAGAGACCCAGTACTTC